This TCR beta chain derives from a study of T cell responses to AZD1222 COVID-19 vaccine. Points from the study as a whole: Clonal diversity was possibly underestimated, and the donors were mostly white British, with more females. Repertoires in all cases were sampled only once the peak T cell response had passed.

Looked up from germline, CDR1 is LNHNV and CDR2 is YYDKDF (reference sequence). V lost 7 bases to trimming and J lost 2 bases, with 16 bases between them. This CDR3 is 15 amino acids long. Regarding this clone: Its antigen is unknown.

Clones were read by immunoSEQ multiplex PCR, and TCRdb kept only the in-frame ones, dropping some. The sample lists more than 70,000 clones; around 93% were seen once. The TCR sequence derives from an adult who received the AZD1222 COVID-19 vaccine. This specimen consisted of peripheral blood, obtained 28 days after the second AZD1222 dose. The V call is TRBV15, the J call TRBJ2-3; TRBD2 is a possible D gene (6 bases). This CDR3 reads CATTPRGGPTDTQYF. In nucleotides, the CDR3 is TGTGCCACCACCCCGCGGGGCGGCCCCACAGATACGCAGTATTTT.